These T cell receptor beta chains were read from a single sample in a study of immune evolution from preneoplasia to lung adenocarcinoma. Using immunoSEQ multiplex PCR, the repertoire was profiled, and TCRdb retains in-frame clones only, with some absent. The sample holds around 25,000 clones, about three quarters seen once. Sequencing used FFPE invasive lung adenocarcinoma tissue. The receptors were gathered from a person in their 60s with invasive lung adenocarcinoma. Some clones in this sample may be carry-over from other donors' samples. The CDR3 runs from the conserved cysteine through the conserved F or W. D genes are given only for firm matches. Clone size, where shown, is once, few, many, or a class for clones that have expanded.

size: NA
D: NA
V: TRBV6-5
J: TRBJ2-7
DNA: TGTGCCAGCAGCCCCCCACTAGGCGAGCAGTACTTC
CDR3: CASSPPLGEQYF

size: NA
D: NA
V: TRBV7-2
J: TRBJ1-2
DNA: TGTGCCAGCAGCTTAGTAGGGGGGATGAGTGGCTACACCTTC
CDR3: CASSLVGGMSGYTF

size: NA
D: NA
V: TRBV28
J: TRBJ2-7
DNA: TGTGCCAGCAGTTTTGTAGAGCGACTCCTGTACTTC
CDR3: CASSFVERLLYF

size: NA
D: NA
V: TRBV6-1
J: TRBJ1-1
DNA: TGTGCCAGCAGGTCCTACGCTGAAGCTTTCTTT
CDR3: CASRSYAEAFF

size: NA
D: TRBD2
V: TRBV18
J: TRBJ2-1
DNA: TGTGCCAGCTCACTGGGACTAGCGGGGAATGAGCAGTTCTTC
CDR3: CASSLGLAGNEQFF

size: NA
D: NA
V: TRBV7-9
J: TRBJ1-2
DNA: TGTGCCAGCAGCCGCCGGGGGGGCCGACTTAACTATGGCTACACCTTC
CDR3: CASSRRGGRLNYGYTF

size: NA
D: NA
V: TRBV6-1
J: TRBJ1-4
DNA: TGTGCCAGCAGTGAAGCGGGGGCGGTACTGTTTTTT
CDR3: CASSEAGAVLFF

size: NA
D: NA
V: TRBV13
J: TRBJ2-2
DNA: TGTGCCAGCAGCTTTACCGGGGAGCTGTTTTTT
CDR3: CASSFTGELFF

size: NA
D: TRBD1
V: TRBV9
J: TRBJ2-5
DNA: TGTGCCAGCAGCGTCGGAGCCGACAGGGCAGGGACCCAGTACTTC
CDR3: CASSVGADRAGTQYF

size: NA
D: TRBD2
V: TRBV6-1
J: TRBJ2-7
DNA: TGTGCCAGCTGTACTAGCGGGACCACCTACGAGCAGTACTTC
CDR3: CASCTSGTTYEQYF

size: NA
D: NA
V: TRBV6-6
J: TRBJ2-5
DNA: TGTGCCAGCAGCTACTCCAGGGACACCCAGTACTTC
CDR3: CASSYSRDTQYF

size: NA
D: TRBD2
V: TRBV7-8
J: TRBJ2-7
DNA: TGTGCCAGCAGCCCACCTGGACTAGCGGGAGGGGGGGGCTACGAGCAGTACTTC
CDR3: CASSPPGLAGGGGYEQYF

size: NA
D: NA
V: TRBV9
J: TRBJ2-5
DNA: TGTGCCAGCAGCGTAGCTGCGGGGGGACAGGAGACCCAGTACTTC
CDR3: CASSVAAGGQETQYF

size: once
D: TRBD2
V: TRBV5-6
J: TRBJ2-1
DNA: TGTGCCAGCAGCCTATACCTTAGCGGGAGTGTAAGCAATGAGCAGTTCTTC
CDR3: CASSLYLSGSVSNEQFF

size: NA
D: NA
V: TRBV30
J: TRBJ2-7
DNA: TGTGCCTGTTCCATGCCGGGAGTGAAGTACGAGCAGTACTTC
CDR3: CACSMPGVKYEQYF

size: NA
D: TRBD2
V: TRBV28
J: TRBJ2-7
DNA: TGTGCCAGCAGTTTAACGACTAGCGGGAGTTACGAGCAGTACTTC
CDR3: CASSLTTSGSYEQYF